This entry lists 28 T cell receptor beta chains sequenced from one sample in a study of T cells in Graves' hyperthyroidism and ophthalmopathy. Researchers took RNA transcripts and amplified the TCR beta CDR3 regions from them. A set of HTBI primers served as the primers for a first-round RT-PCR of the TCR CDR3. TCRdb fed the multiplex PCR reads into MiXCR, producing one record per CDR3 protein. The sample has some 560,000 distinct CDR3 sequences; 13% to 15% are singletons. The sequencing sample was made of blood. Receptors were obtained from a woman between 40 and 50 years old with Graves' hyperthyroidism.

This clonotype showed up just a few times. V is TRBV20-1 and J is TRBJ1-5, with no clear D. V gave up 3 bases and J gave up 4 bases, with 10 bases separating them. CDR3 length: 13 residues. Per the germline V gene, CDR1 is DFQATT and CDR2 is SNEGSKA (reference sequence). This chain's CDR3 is CSASTGGNQPQHF. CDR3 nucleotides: TGCAGTGCTAGTACGGGAGGGAATCAGCCCCAGCATTTT.

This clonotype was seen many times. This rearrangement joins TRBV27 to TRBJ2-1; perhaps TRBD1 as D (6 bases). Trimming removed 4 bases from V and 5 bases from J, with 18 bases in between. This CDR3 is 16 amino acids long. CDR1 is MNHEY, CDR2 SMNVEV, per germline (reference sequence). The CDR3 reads CASSSPLRGLDNEQFF. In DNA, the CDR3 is TGTGCCAGCAGTTCGCCCCTCAGGGGATTGGACAATGAGCAGTTCTTC.

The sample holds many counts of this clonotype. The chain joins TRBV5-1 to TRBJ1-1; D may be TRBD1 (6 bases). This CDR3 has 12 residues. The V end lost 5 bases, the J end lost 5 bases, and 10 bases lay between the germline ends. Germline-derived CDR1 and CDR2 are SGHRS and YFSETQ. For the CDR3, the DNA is TGCGCCAGCAGGGCAGGGGAAACTGAAGCTTTCTTT. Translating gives CASRAGETEAFF. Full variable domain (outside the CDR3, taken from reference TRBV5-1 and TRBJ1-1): KAGVTQTPRYLIKTRGQQVTLSCSPISGHRSVSWYQQTPGQGLQFLFEYFSETQRNKGNFPGRFSGRQFSNSRSEMNVSTLELGDSALYLCASRAGETEAFFGQGTRLTVV.

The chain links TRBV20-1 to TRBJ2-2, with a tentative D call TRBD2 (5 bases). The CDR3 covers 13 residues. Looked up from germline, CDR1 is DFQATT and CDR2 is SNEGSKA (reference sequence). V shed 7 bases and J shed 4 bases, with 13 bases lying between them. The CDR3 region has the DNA TGCAGTGTCCCTCGGGATGTCACCGGGGAGCTGTTTTTT. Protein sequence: CSVPRDVTGELFF.

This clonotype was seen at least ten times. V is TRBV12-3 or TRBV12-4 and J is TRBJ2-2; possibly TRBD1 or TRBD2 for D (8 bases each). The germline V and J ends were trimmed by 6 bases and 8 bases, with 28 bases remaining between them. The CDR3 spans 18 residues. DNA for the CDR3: TGTGCCAGCAGACGCACACAGGGGGTAGCGGGAAAAGCGGGGGAGCTGTTTTTT. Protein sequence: CASRRTQGVAGKAGELFF.

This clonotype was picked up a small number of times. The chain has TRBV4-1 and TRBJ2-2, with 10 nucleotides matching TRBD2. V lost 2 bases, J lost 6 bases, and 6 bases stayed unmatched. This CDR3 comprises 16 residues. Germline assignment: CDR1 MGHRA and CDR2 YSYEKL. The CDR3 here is CASSQPLAGGSGELFF. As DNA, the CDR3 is TGCGCCAGCAGCCAACCCTTAGCGGGAGGATCCGGGGAGCTGTTTTTT.

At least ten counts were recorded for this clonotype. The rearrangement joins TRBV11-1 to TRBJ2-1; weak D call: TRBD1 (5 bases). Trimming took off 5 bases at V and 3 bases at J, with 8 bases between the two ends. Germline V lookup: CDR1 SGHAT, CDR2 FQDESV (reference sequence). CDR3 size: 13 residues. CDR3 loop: CASSQGDYNEQFF. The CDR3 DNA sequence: TGTGCCAGCAGCCAAGGGGACTACAATGAGCAGTTCTTC.

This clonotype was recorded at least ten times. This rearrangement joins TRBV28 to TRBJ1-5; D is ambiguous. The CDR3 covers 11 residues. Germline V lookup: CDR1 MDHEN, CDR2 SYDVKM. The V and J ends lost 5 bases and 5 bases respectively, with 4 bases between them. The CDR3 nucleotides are TGTGCCAGCAGTACTCATCAGCCCCAGCATTTT. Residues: CASSTHQPQHF.

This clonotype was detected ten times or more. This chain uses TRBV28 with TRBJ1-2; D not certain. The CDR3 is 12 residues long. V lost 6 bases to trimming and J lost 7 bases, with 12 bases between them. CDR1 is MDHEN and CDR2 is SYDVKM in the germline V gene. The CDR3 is CASRPTTAGYTF. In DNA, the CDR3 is TGTGCCAGCAGACCGACCACGGCTGGCTACACCTTC.

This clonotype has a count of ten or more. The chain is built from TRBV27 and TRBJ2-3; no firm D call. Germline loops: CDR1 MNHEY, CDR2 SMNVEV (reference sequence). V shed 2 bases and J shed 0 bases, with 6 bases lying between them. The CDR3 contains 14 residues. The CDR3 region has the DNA TGTGCCAGCAGTTTAATTAGTAGCACAGATACGCAGTATTTT. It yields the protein CASSLISSTDTQYF.

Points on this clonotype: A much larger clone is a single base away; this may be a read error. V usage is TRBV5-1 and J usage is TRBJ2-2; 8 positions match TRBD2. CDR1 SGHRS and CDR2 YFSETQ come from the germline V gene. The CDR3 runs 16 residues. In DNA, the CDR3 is TGCGCCAGCAGCTTGACAGCGGGAGCCGACACCGGGGAGCTGGTTTTT. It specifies CASSLTAGADTGELVF.

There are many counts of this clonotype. The CDR3: CASSLAATGRTDTQYF. Here the CDR3 DNA reads TGTGCCAGCAGTTTAGCGGCCACCGGCCGCACAGATACGCAGTATTTT. This chain uses TRBV12-3 or TRBV12-4 with TRBJ2-3, with D uncertain. CDR3 length equals 16 residues. Trimming stripped 0 bases from V and 1 base from J, with 11 bases between.

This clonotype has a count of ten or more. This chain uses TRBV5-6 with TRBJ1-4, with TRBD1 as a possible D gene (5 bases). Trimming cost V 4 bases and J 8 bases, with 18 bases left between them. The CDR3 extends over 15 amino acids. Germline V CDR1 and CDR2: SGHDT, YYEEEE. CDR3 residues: CASSAAGTLYEKLFF. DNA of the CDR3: TGTGCCAGCAGCGCGGCCGGGACCCTTTACGAAAAACTGTTTTTT.

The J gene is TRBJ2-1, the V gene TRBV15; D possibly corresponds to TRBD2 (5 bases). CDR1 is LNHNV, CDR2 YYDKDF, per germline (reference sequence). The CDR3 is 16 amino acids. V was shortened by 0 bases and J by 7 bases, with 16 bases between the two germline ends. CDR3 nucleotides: TGTGCCACCAGCAGAGAGATACCAAGGACTGGGAATGAGCAGTTCTTC. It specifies CATSREIPRTGNEQFF.

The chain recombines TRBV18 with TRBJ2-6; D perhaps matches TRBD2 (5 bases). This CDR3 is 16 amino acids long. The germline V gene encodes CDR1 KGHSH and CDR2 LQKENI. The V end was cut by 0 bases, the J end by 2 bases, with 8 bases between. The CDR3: CASSPPAGAGANVLTF. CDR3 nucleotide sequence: TGTGCCAGCTCACCACCGGCGGGTGCTGGGGCCAACGTCCTGACTTTC.

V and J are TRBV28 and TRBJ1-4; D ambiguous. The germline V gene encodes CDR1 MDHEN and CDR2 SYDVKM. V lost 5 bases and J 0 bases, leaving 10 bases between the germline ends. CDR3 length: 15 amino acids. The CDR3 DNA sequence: TGTGCCAGCAGTCGCCACGGGACAACTAATGAAAAACTGTTTTTT. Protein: CASSRHGTTNEKLFF.

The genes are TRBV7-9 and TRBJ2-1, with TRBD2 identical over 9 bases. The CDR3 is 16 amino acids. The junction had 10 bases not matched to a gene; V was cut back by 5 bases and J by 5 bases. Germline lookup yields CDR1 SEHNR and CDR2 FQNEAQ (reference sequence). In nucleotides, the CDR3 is TGTGCCAGCAGCCCCCCGTCGGCGGGAGGGAACAATGAGCAGTTCTTC. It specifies CASSPPSAGGNNEQFF.

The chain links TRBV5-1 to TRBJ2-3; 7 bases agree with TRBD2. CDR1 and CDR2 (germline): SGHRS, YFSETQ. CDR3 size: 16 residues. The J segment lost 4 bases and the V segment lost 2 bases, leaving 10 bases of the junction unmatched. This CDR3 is CASSFKAGIGADTQYF. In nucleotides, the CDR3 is TGCGCCAGCAGCTTCAAAGCGGGAATTGGCGCAGATACGCAGTATTTT.

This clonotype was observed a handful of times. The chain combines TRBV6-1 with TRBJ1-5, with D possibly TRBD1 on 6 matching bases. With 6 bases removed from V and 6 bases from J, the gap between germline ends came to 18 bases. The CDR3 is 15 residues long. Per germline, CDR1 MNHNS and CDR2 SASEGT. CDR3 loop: CASRGGGGSSQPQHF. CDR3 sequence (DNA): TGTGCCAGCAGAGGGGGGGGAGGATCGTCTCAGCCCCAGCATTTT.

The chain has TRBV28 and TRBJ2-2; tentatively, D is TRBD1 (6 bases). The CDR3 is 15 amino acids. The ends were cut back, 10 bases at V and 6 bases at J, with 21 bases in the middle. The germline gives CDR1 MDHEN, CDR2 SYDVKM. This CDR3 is CANISAGVGSGELFF. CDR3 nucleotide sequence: TGTGCCAACATCTCGGCAGGGGTCGGTTCCGGGGAGCTGTTTTTT.

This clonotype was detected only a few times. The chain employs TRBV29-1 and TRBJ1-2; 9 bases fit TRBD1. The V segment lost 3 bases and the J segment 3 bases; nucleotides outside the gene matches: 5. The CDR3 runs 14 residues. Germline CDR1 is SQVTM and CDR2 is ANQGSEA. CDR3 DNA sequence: TGCAGCGTTGATATGGGACAGGGCCACTATGGCTACACCTTC. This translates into CSVDMGQGHYGYTF.

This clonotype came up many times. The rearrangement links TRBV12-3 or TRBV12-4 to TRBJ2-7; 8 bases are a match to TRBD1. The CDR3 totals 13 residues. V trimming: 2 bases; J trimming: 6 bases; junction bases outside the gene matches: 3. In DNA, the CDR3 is TGTGCCAGCAGTTTACCAGGACAGGGCGAGCAGTACTTC. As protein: CASSLPGQGEQYF.

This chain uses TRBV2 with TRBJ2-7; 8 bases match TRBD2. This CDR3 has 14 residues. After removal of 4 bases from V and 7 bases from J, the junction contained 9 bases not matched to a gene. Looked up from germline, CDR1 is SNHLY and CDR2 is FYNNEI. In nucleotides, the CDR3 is TGTGCCAGCAGTGGGGGACTAGACCTTGGTGAGCAGTACTTC. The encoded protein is CASSGGLDLGEQYF.

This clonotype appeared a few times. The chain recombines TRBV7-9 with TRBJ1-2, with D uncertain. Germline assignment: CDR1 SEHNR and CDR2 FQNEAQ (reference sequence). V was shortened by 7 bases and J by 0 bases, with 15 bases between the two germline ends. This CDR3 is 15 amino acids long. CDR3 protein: CASTYSDGTNYGYTF. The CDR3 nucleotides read TGTGCCAGCACCTATTCTGACGGTACTAACTATGGCTACACCTTC.

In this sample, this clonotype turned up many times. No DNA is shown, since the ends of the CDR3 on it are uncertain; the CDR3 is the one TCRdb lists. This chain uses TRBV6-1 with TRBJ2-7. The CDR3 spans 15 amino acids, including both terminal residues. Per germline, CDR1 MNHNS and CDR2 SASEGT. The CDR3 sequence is CASILVGESSYEQYF.

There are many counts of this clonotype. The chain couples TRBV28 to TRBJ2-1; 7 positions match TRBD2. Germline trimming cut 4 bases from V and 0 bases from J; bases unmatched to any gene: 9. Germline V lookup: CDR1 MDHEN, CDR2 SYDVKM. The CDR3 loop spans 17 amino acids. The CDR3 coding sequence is TGTGCCAGCAGTTCCCCCTTGGGCGGGAGCTCCTACAATGAGCAGTTCTTC. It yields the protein CASSSPLGGSSYNEQFF.

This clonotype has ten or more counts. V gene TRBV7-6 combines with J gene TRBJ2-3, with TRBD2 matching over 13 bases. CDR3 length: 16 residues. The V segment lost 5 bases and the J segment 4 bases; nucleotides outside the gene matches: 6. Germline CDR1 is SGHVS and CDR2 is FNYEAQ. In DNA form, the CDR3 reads TGTGCCAGCAGCCCACTCGGACTAGCGGGAGCAGATACGCAGTATTTT. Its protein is CASSPLGLAGADTQYF.

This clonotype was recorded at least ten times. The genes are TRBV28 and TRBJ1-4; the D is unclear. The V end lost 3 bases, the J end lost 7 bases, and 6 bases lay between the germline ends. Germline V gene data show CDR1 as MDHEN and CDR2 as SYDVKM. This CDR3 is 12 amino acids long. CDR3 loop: CASSLQTEKLFF. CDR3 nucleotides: TGTGCCAGCAGTTTGCAGACTGAAAAACTGTTTTTT.